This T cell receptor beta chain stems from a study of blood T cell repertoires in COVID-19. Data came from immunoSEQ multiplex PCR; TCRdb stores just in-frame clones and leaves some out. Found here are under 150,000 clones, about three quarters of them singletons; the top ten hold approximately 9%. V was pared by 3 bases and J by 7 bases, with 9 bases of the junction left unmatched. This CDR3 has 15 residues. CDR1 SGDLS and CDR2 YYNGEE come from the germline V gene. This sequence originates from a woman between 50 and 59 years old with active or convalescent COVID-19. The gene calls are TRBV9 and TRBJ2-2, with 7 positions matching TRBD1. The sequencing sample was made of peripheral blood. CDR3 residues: CASSANGQANGELFF. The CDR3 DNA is TGTGCCAGCAGCGCAAACGGACAGGCCAACGGGGAGCTGTTTTTT.